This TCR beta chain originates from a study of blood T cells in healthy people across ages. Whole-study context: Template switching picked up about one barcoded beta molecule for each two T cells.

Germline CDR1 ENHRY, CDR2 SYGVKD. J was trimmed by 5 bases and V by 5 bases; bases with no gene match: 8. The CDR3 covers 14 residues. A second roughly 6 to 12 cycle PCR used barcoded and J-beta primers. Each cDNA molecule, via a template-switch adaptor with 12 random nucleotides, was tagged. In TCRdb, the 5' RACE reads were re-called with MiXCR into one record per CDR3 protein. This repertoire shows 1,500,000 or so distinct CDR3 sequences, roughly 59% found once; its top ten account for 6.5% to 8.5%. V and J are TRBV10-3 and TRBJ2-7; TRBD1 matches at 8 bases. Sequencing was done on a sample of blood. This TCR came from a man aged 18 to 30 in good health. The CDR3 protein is CAISPRQGMDEQYF. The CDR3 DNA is TGTGCCATCAGTCCTAGACAGGGGATGGACGAGCAGTACTTC.